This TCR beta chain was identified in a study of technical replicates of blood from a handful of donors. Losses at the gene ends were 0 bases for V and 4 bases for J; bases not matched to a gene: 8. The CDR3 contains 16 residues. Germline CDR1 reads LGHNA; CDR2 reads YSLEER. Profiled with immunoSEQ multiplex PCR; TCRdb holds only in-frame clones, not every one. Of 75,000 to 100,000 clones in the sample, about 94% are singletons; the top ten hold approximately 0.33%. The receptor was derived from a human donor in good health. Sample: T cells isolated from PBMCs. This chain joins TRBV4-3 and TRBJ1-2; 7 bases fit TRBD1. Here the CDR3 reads CASSQESYRGIYGYTF. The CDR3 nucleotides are TGCGCCAGCAGCCAAGAATCGTACAGGGGAATCTATGGCTACACCTTC.